This T cell receptor (beta chain) was captured by sequencing in a study of shared clonotypes between healthy human individuals. Study-level background: The donors, a couple of women and a few men, were aged 18 to 49. Study findings and constraints: Among donors, clonotype sharing was expected to be affected by sequencing depth.

The CDR3 is made up of 10 amino acids. The V gene's germline CDR1 is SGHNT and CDR2 YYREEE (reference sequence). V was pared by 5 bases and J by 6 bases, with 2 bases between. In the original processing: Owing to the provision of junction-only sequences devoid of quality scores by immunoSEQ, filtering differed. TCRdb's table, derived via immunoSEQ multiplex PCR, lists solely in-frame clones and lacks some. V and J calls and clone size are those listed in that table; D and trimming were worked out from the DNA. The sample contains fewer than 650,000 clones, around 80% of which appear only once. Regarding this clone: Its target is not known.

The rearrangement joins TRBV5-4 to TRBJ1-4, with D hard to call. The sequenced sample consisted of PBMCs. This receptor was obtained from a woman aged 40 to 50 in good health. Some clones in this sample may be carry-over from other donors' samples. The CDR3 coding sequence is TGTGCCAGCAGGGATGAAAAACTGTTTTTT. Translation gives CASRDEKLFF.